The rows below give T cell receptor beta chains drawn from one sample of a study of chemoradiotherapy in HPV16-positive cancers. TCRdb's table, derived via immunoSEQ multiplex PCR, lists solely in-frame clones and lacks some. The sample lists over 1,500 clones, more than 75% occurring once. The sample consisted of tumor tissue, taken from a patient who underwent chemoradiotherapy. These receptors originate from a human donor with HPV-associated anogenital cancer. CDR3s include the opening cysteine and the closing phenylalanine or tryptophan. Fields, in order: D gene, clone size, J gene, V gene, CDR3 protein, CDR3 DNA. The D gene is left open where the match is weak. Some rows mark clone size as missing; the rest say once, few, many or name a class of expanded clone.

D: .
size: once
J: TRBJ2-1
V: TRBV5-4
CDR3: CASSLDSNEQFF
DNA: TGTGCCAGCAGCTTGGACAGCAATGAGCAGTTCTTC

D: .
size: few
J: TRBJ1-2
V: TRBV5-6
CDR3: CASSFGPDYGYTF
DNA: TGTGCCAGCAGCTTTGGGCCAGACTATGGCTACACCTTC

D: .
size: .
J: TRBJ1-5
V: TRBV4-1
CDR3: CASSQARFQPQHF
DNA: TGCGCCAGCAGCCAAGCGAGGTTTCAGCCCCAGCATTTT

D: .
size: .
J: TRBJ2-2
V: TRBV12-5
CDR3: CASGLTGGGTGELFF
DNA: TGTGCTAGTGGTTTGACGGGGGGCGGCACCGGGGAGCTGTTTTTT

D: TRBD1
size: .
J: TRBJ1-6
V: TRBV2
CDR3: CASSPGTGEQSPLHF
DNA: TGTGCCAGCAGTCCCGGGACAGGGGAACAGTCACCCCTCCACTTT

D: .
size: .
J: TRBJ1-1
V: TRBV4-2
CDR3: CASSQPTRQENTEAFF
DNA: TGTGCCAGCAGCCAACCCACCAGACAGGAGAACACTGAAGCTTTCTTT

D: .
size: .
J: TRBJ1-5
V: TRBV7-2
CDR3: CASSPRAGNQPQHF
DNA: TGTGCCAGCAGCCCAAGGGCAGGCAATCAGCCCCAGCATTTT

D: TRBD1
size: .
J: TRBJ2-1
V: TRBV5-6
CDR3: CASSLPGQGTNEQFF
DNA: TGTGCCAGCAGCTTGCCGGGACAGGGGACCAATGAGCAGTTCTTC

D: .
size: .
J: TRBJ1-3
V: TRBV7-6
CDR3: CASRGAGNTIYF
DNA: TGTGCCAGCAGAGGAGCTGGAAACACCATATATTTT

D: .
size: .
J: TRBJ1-1
V: TRBV27
CDR3: CASRRSTGTEAFF
DNA: TGTGCCAGCAGACGATCGACAGGCACTGAAGCTTTCTTT

D: .
size: few
J: TRBJ2-2
V: TRBV5-1
CDR3: CASSPDPNTGELFF
DNA: TGCGCCAGCAGCCCTGATCCCAACACCGGGGAGCTGTTTTTT

D: .
size: .
J: TRBJ1-1
V: TRBV5-1
CDR3: CASSSRGGYTEAFF
DNA: TGCGCCAGCAGCTCCAGGGGAGGGTACACTGAAGCTTTCTTT

D: TRBD1
size: .
J: TRBJ2-7
V: TRBV28
CDR3: CASSFGQGAHEQYF
DNA: TGTGCCAGCAGTTTCGGACAGGGGGCTCACGAGCAGTACTTC

D: .
size: .
J: TRBJ2-2
V: TRBV18
CDR3: CASSQDTSGELFF
DNA: TGTGCCAGCTCACAGGATACGTCCGGGGAGCTGTTTTTT

D: TRBD1
size: .
J: TRBJ1-2
V: TRBV6-5
CDR3: CASRTGQANYGYTF
DNA: TGTGCCAGCAGAACGGGACAGGCTAACTATGGCTACACCTTC

D: .
size: .
J: TRBJ1-1
V: TRBV5-1
CDR3: CASSTVGSNTEAFF
DNA: TGCGCCAGCAGCACCGTGGGTTCGAACACTGAAGCTTTCTTT

D: .
size: .
J: TRBJ1-5
V: TRBV11-2
CDR3: CASSLEAGSNQPQHF
DNA: TGTGCCAGCAGCTTAGAAGCGGGCAGCAATCAGCCCCAGCATTTT

D: TRBD2
size: once
J: TRBJ2-6
V: TRBV7-6
CDR3: CASSSAPGLAGSGANVLTF
DNA: TGTGCCAGCAGCTCTGCGCCGGGACTAGCGGGATCTGGGGCCAACGTCCTGACTTTC

D: .
size: .
J: TRBJ2-5
V: TRBV9
CDR3: CASSVAGQGGQETQYF
DNA: TGTGCCAGCAGCGTAGCTGGTCAGGGGGGACAAGAGACCCAGTACTTC

D: .
size: .
J: TRBJ2-2
V: TRBV7-2
CDR3: CASSSPTRRPGGLFF
DNA: TGTGCCAGCAGCTCCCCGACTAGGCGTCCCGGGGGGCTGTTTTTT

D: .
size: .
J: TRBJ2-7
V: TRBV19
CDR3: CASSPRPYEQYF
DNA: TGTGCCAGTAGTCCTAGGCCCTACGAGCAGTACTTC

D: TRBD2
size: .
J: TRBJ2-3
V: TRBV11-3
CDR3: CASSPLGGGTDTQYF
DNA: TGTGCCAGCAGCCCCCTCGGGGGGGGGACAGATACGCAGTATTTT

D: .
size: .
J: TRBJ2-1
V: TRBV2
CDR3: CASTLGRPSSYNEQFF
DNA: TGTGCCAGCACCCTGGGACGGCCCAGCTCCTACAATGAGCAGTTCTTC

D: .
size: .
J: TRBJ1-5
V: TRBV28
CDR3: CASSLFGGSSNQPQHF
DNA: TGTGCCAGCAGTTTATTCGGGGGAAGCAGCAATCAGCCCCAGCATTTT

D: TRBD2
size: .
J: TRBJ2-3
V: TRBV7-3
CDR3: CASSLVSGGSHTDTQYF
DNA: TGTGCCAGCAGCTTGGTTAGCGGGGGTTCTCACACAGATACGCAGTATTTT

D: .
size: .
J: TRBJ1-5
V: TRBV7-8
CDR3: CASSPGTLPQHF
DNA: TGTGCCAGCAGCCCCGGGACGCTGCCCCAGCATTTT

D: .
size: .
J: TRBJ1-3
V: TRBV18
CDR3: CASSPPSGRLSSGNTIYF
DNA: TGTGCCAGCTCACCGCCCTCGGGACGGCTGAGCTCTGGAAACACCATATATTTT

D: TRBD1
size: .
J: TRBJ2-5
V: TRBV11-3
CDR3: CASSLDRRGGAWQTQYF
DNA: TGTGCCAGCAGCTTAGATCGGAGAGGGGGCGCCTGGCAGACCCAGTACTTC

D: .
size: .
J: TRBJ2-6
V: TRBV11-2
CDR3: CASSSRPPGAGANVLTF
DNA: TGTGCCAGCAGCTCCCGCCCCCCGGGCGCTGGGGCCAACGTCCTGACTTTC

D: TRBD1
size: .
J: TRBJ2-7
V: TRBV5-1
CDR3: CASSLVSRAGGSYEQYF
DNA: TGCGCCAGCAGCTTGGTGTCACGTGCAGGGGGTTCCTACGAGCAGTACTTC

D: .
size: .
J: TRBJ2-3
V: TRBV5-8
CDR3: CASSLTGKDTQYF
DNA: TGTGCCAGCAGCTTGACGGGAAAAGATACGCAGTATTTT

D: TRBD1
size: once
J: TRBJ1-4
V: TRBV5-6
CDR3: CASSRSRQGWDEKLFF
DNA: TGTGCCAGCAGCCGGAGCCGACAGGGGTGGGATGAAAAACTGTTTTTT

D: .
size: .
J: TRBJ2-5
V: TRBV7-8
CDR3: CASSKGETQYF
DNA: TGTGCCAGCAGCAAGGGGGAGACCCAGTACTTC

D: .
size: .
J: TRBJ1-2
V: TRBV30
CDR3: CAWSVGAYGYTF
DNA: TGTGCCTGGAGTGTGGGGGCCTATGGCTACACCTTC

D: TRBD1
size: .
J: TRBJ2-7
V: TRBV2
CDR3: CAIPFGTDSYEQYF
DNA: TGTGCCATCCCGTTTGGGACAGACTCCTACGAGCAGTACTTC

D: TRBD2
size: .
J: TRBJ2-1
V: TRBV19
CDR3: CASSRLAGVGNEQFF
DNA: TGTGCCAGTAGCAGACTAGCTGGAGTCGGCAATGAGCAGTTCTTC

D: TRBD1
size: .
J: TRBJ2-7
V: TRBV10-3
CDR3: CAISNRDRGEEQYF
DNA: TGTGCCATCAGTAACCGGGACAGGGGAGAAGAGCAGTACTTC

D: TRBD1
size: .
J: TRBJ2-2
V: TRBV27
CDR3: CASSLRTGVTGELFF
DNA: TGTGCCAGCAGTTTGCGGACAGGGGTCACCGGGGAGCTGTTTTTT

D: .
size: .
J: TRBJ2-2
V: TRBV7-2
CDR3: CASSYGPRKSGELFF
DNA: TGTGCCAGCAGCTATGGACCTAGGAAGAGCGGGGAGCTGTTTTTT

D: TRBD1
size: .
J: TRBJ1-4
V: TRBV19
CDR3: CASSPTQGWDEKLFF
DNA: TGTGCCAGTAGTCCCACACAGGGGTGGGATGAAAAACTGTTTTTT

D: TRBD2
size: once
J: TRBJ2-7
V: TRBV9
CDR3: CASSSGTSGTPYEQYF
DNA: TGTGCCAGCAGCTCTGGGACTAGCGGGACTCCCTACGAGCAGTACTTC

D: TRBD1
size: few
J: TRBJ1-5
V: TRBV6-1
CDR3: CASSELGQGVLNQPQHF
DNA: TGTGCCAGCAGTGAGTTGGGACAGGGGGTTTTGAATCAGCCCCAGCATTTT

D: TRBD2
size: .
J: TRBJ2-1
V: TRBV7-9
CDR3: CASSLVWGLAGGKQFF
DNA: TGTGCCAGCAGCTTAGTTTGGGGACTAGCGGGAGGGAAACAGTTCTTC

D: .
size: .
J: TRBJ2-3
V: TRBV6-1
CDR3: CASTGGDGGADTQYF
DNA: TGTGCCAGCACTGGAGGGGACGGCGGTGCAGATACGCAGTATTTT

D: TRBD1
size: .
J: TRBJ1-2
V: TRBV27
CDR3: CASSSAGQGAGGYTF
DNA: TGTGCCAGCAGTTCAGCGGGACAGGGGGCGGGGGGCTACACCTTC

D: TRBD1
size: once
J: TRBJ1-6
V: TRBV28
CDR3: CASRDGQGTSPLHF
DNA: TGTGCCAGCAGGGACGGACAGGGGACTTCACCCCTCCACTTT

D: .
size: once
J: TRBJ1-2
V: TRBV28
CDR3: CATPGGALFDGYTF
DNA: TGTGCCACACCTGGGGGGGCGTTGTTCGATGGCTACACCTTC

D: .
size: .
J: TRBJ1-2
V: TRBV7-6
CDR3: CASSPQFGQNYGYTF
DNA: TGTGCCAGCAGCCCACAATTCGGACAAAACTATGGCTACACCTTC

D: .
size: .
J: TRBJ2-5
V: TRBV5-1
CDR3: CASSQEGGLKTQYF
DNA: TGCGCCAGCAGCCAGGAGGGGGGTTTAAAGACCCAGTACTTC

D: TRBD1
size: .
J: TRBJ1-3
V: TRBV28
CDR3: CASRTGIGNTIYF
DNA: TGTGCCAGCAGGACAGGGATCGGAAACACCATATATTTT

D: .
size: .
J: TRBJ1-1
V: TRBV7-9
CDR3: CASSQGDTEAFF
DNA: TGTGCCAGCAGCCAGGGTGACACTGAAGCTTTCTTT

D: TRBD1
size: .
J: TRBJ2-7
V: TRBV30
CDR3: CAGTDSYEQYF
DNA: TGTGCCGGGACAGATTCATACGAGCAGTACTTC

D: .
size: .
J: TRBJ1-1
V: TRBV29-1
CDR3: CSDLQGGENTEAFF
DNA: TGCAGCGACCTACAGGGTGGAGAAAACACTGAAGCTTTCTTT